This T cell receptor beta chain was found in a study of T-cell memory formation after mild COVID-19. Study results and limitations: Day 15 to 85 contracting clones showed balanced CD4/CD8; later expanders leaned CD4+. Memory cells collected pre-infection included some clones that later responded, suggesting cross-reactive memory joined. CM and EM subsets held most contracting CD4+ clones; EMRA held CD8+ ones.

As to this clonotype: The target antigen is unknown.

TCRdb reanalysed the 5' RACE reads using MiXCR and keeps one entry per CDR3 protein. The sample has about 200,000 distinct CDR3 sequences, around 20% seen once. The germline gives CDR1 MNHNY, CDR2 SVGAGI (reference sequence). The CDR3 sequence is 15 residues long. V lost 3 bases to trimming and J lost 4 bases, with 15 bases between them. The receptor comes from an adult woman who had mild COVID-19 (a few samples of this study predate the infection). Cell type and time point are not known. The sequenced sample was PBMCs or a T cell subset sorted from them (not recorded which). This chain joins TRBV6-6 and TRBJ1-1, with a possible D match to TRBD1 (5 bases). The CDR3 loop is CASSYNLGEATEAFF. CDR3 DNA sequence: TGTGCCAGCAGTTATAACCTAGGGGAGGCCACTGAAGCTTTCTTT.